A selection of T cell receptor beta chains follows, all from one sample in a study of blood T cell repertoires in COVID-19. Using immunoSEQ multiplex PCR, the repertoire was profiled, and TCRdb retains in-frame clones only, with some absent. The data show 120,000 or so clones, with more than 80% seen just once and about 29% held by the top ten. Sequenced sample: peripheral blood. All receptors derive from a man aged 70 or older with active or convalescent COVID-19. CDR3s include the opening cysteine and the closing phenylalanine or tryptophan. D genes are given only for firm matches. Clone sizes are given selectively: once, few, many, or a class where the clone is expanded.

CDR3: CSASGGLVVSEQFF; DNA: TGCAGTGCTAGTGGTGGACTAGTGGTTAGTGAGCAGTTCTTC; V: TRBV20-1; D: TRBD2; size: -; J: TRBJ2-1
CDR3: CASSQFRNEQFF; DNA: TGTGCCAGCAGCCAGTTCCGGAATGAGCAGTTCTTC; V: TRBV14; D: -; size: -; J: TRBJ2-1
CDR3: CASSYYDRGEAFF; DNA: TGTGCCAGCAGTTACTACGACAGGGGGGAAGCTTTCTTT; V: TRBV6-6; D: TRBD1; size: once; J: TRBJ1-1
CDR3: CAISGGGTENIQYF; DNA: TGTGCCATCAGTGGGGGGGGGACGGAAAACATTCAGTACTTC; V: TRBV10-3; D: TRBD2; size: -; J: TRBJ2-4
CDR3: CASSGGSASYEQYF; DNA: TGTGCCAGCAGTGGGGGGTCGGCTTCCTACGAGCAGTACTTC; V: TRBV27; D: -; size: -; J: TRBJ2-7
CDR3: CASMYRGVPYEQYF; DNA: TGTGCCAGCATGTACAGGGGGGTCCCCTACGAGCAGTACTTC; V: TRBV27; D: TRBD1; size: -; J: TRBJ2-7
CDR3: CASSPPSPGRAYNEQFF; DNA: TGTGCCAGCAGCCCACCGTCGCCAGGCAGGGCCTACAATGAGCAGTTCTTC; V: TRBV7-9; D: -; size: -; J: TRBJ2-1
CDR3: CASRDRGPGTDTQYF; DNA: TGTGCCAGCAGGGACAGGGGGCCCGGCACAGATACGCAGTATTTT; V: TRBV6-5; D: TRBD1; size: -; J: TRBJ2-3
CDR3: CASITVSRDRRSNEQFF; DNA: TGTGCCAGCATTACCGTATCCCGGGACAGGCGAAGCAATGAGCAGTTCTTC; V: TRBV2; D: TRBD1; size: -; J: TRBJ2-1
CDR3: CASSQVAEQYF; DNA: TGTGCCAGCAGCCAAGTGGCCGAGCAGTACTTC; V: TRBV3-1/TRBV3-2; D: -; size: -; J: TRBJ2-7
CDR3: CASRDMPSGANVLTF; DNA: TGTGCCAGCAGAGACATGCCGTCTGGGGCCAACGTCCTGACTTTC; V: TRBV6-5; D: -; size: -; J: TRBJ2-6
CDR3: CASSPGKTGNTIYF; DNA: TGTGCCAGCTCGCCGGGTAAGACTGGAAACACCATATATTTT; V: TRBV18; D: -; size: -; J: TRBJ1-3
CDR3: CSARDPAKQYF; DNA: TGCAGTGCTAGAGATCCAGCGAAGCAGTACTTC; V: TRBV20-1; D: -; size: once; J: TRBJ2-7
CDR3: CASSLDPRGSGANVLTF; DNA: TGCGCCAGCAGCTTAGACCCCCGGGGGAGTGGGGCCAACGTCCTGACTTTC; V: TRBV5-1; D: -; size: -; J: TRBJ2-6
CDR3: CASTPKPTGVGNTGELFF; DNA: TGTGCCAGCACTCCAAAACCTACAGGGGTGGGGAACACCGGGGAGCTGTTTTTT; V: TRBV21-1; D: -; size: few; J: TRBJ2-2
CDR3: CASSPMDSSQPQHF; DNA: TGTGCCAGTAGTCCCATGGACAGTTCTCAGCCCCAGCATTTT; V: TRBV19; D: -; size: few; J: TRBJ1-5
CDR3: CASSTTSTDTQYF; DNA: TGTGCCAGCAGTACCACTAGCACAGATACGCAGTATTTT; V: TRBV27; D: -; size: -; J: TRBJ2-3
CDR3: CASSSQGEKLFF; DNA: TGTGCCAGCAGTTCTCAGGGGGAAAAACTGTTTTTT; V: TRBV6-5; D: -; size: -; J: TRBJ1-4
CDR3: CASSLMRDYNEQFF; DNA: TGTGCCAGCAGCCTGATGAGGGACTACAATGAGCAGTTCTTC; V: TRBV2; D: -; size: -; J: TRBJ2-1
CDR3: CASSLGSLNVGKNEQFF; DNA: TGTGCCAGCAGCTTAGGGAGTTTAAACGTGGGTAAGAATGAGCAGTTCTTC; V: TRBV7-6; D: -; size: -; J: TRBJ2-1
CDR3: CASSPGDRETYEQYF; DNA: TGCGCCAGCAGCCCTGGGGACAGGGAGACCTACGAGCAGTACTTC; V: TRBV5-1; D: TRBD1; size: -; J: TRBJ2-7
CDR3: CASSQEGTGMGTDTQYF; DNA: TGTGCCAGCAGCCAAGAGGGGACAGGGATGGGCACAGATACGCAGTATTTT; V: TRBV3-1/TRBV3-2; D: TRBD1; size: -; J: TRBJ2-3
CDR3: CASSLDLAGVNEQYF; DNA: TGTGCCAGCAGCTTGGACCTAGCGGGAGTTAACGAGCAGTACTTC; V: TRBV5-4; D: TRBD2; size: -; J: TRBJ2-7
CDR3: CASSSFFGDTQYF; DNA: TGTGCCAGCAGTTCCTTCTTCGGAGATACGCAGTATTTT; V: TRBV6-5; D: -; size: few; J: TRBJ2-3
CDR3: CATSDSRTGNTGELFF; DNA: TGTGCCACCAGTGATTCCCGGACAGGGAACACCGGGGAGCTGTTTTTT; V: TRBV24-1; D: TRBD1; size: -; J: TRBJ2-2
CDR3: CASSFGLAGSEQYF; DNA: TGTGCCAGCAGCTTCGGGCTAGCGGGATCCGAGCAGTACTTC; V: TRBV5-6; D: TRBD2; size: -; J: TRBJ2-7
CDR3: CASSYEVPGELFF; DNA: TGTGCCAGCAGTTACGAGGTCCCCGGGGAGCTGTTTTTT; V: TRBV6-6; D: -; size: -; J: TRBJ2-2
CDR3: CASNVQGTTGELFF; DNA: TGTGCCAGCAATGTACAGGGGACCACCGGGGAGCTGTTTTTT; V: TRBV6-5; D: TRBD1; size: -; J: TRBJ2-2
CDR3: CATSDTVLAGETQYF; DNA: TGTGCCACCAGTGATACGGTACTAGCGGGAGAGACCCAGTACTTC; V: TRBV24-1; D: TRBD2; size: -; J: TRBJ2-5
CDR3: CASTEGQGSGEQYF; DNA: TGTGCCAGTACCGAAGGACAGGGGAGTGGAGAGCAGTACTTC; V: TRBV19; D: TRBD1; size: -; J: TRBJ2-7
CDR3: CASSRRETEKLFF; DNA: TGTGCCAGCAGTCGCCGGGAAACTGAAAAACTGTTTTTT; V: TRBV27; D: -; size: -; J: TRBJ1-4
CDR3: CASSSADPAYEQYF; DNA: TGTGCCAGCTCATCGGCGGATCCAGCCTACGAGCAGTACTTC; V: TRBV18; D: -; size: -; J: TRBJ2-7
CDR3: CASSGLAGAGEQFF; DNA: TGTGCCAGCAGCGGTCTAGCGGGAGCAGGTGAGCAGTTCTTC; V: TRBV6-5; D: TRBD2; size: once; J: TRBJ2-1
CDR3: CASSLVAGGARPFF; DNA: -; V: TRBV11-1; D: -; size: once; J: TRBJ1-1
CDR3: CASSQLDRGSAYEQYF; DNA: TGCGCCAGCAGTCAGTTGGACAGGGGTTCGGCCTACGAGCAGTACTTC; V: TRBV23-1; D: TRBD1; size: -; J: TRBJ2-7
CDR3: CASSHQQGIGRETQYF; DNA: TGTGCCAGTAGCCACCAACAGGGAATCGGTAGGGAGACCCAGTACTTC; V: TRBV19; D: -; size: -; J: TRBJ2-5
CDR3: CASSTGQGLPGELFF; DNA: TGTGCCAGCAGCACAGGACAGGGTCTGCCCGGGGAGCTGTTTTTT; V: TRBV9; D: TRBD1; size: -; J: TRBJ2-2
CDR3: CASSFGRGAGLTDTQYF; DNA: TGTGCCAGCAGCTTCGGGAGGGGAGCGGGTCTCACAGATACGCAGTATTTT; V: TRBV11-2; D: TRBD2; size: -; J: TRBJ2-3
CDR3: CASSYTGDQPQHF; DNA: TGTGCCAGCAGTTACACAGGCGATCAGCCCCAGCATTTT; V: TRBV6-6; D: -; size: -; J: TRBJ1-5
CDR3: CASSPDNSYEQYF; DNA: TGTGCCAGCTCACCGGACAACTCCTACGAGCAGTACTTC; V: TRBV18; D: -; size: -; J: TRBJ2-7
CDR3: CASSPPMQGGYQPQHF; DNA: TGTGCCAGCTCACCACCGATGCAGGGAGGATACCAGCCCCAGCATTTT; V: TRBV18; D: -; size: -; J: TRBJ1-5
CDR3: CASSLAGQGINGYTF; DNA: TGTGCCAGCAGCTTGGCGGGACAGGGGATCAATGGCTACACCTTC; V: TRBV7-8; D: TRBD1; size: -; J: TRBJ1-2
CDR3: CASSYKPSGTGELFF; DNA: TGTGCCAGCAGTTACAAGCCCTCGGGGACCGGGGAGCTGTTTTTT; V: TRBV6-5; D: -; size: -; J: TRBJ2-2
CDR3: CAIRVRQENTEAFF; DNA: TGTGCCATCAGGGTCCGACAGGAGAACACTGAAGCTTTCTTT; V: TRBV10-3; D: -; size: -; J: TRBJ1-1
CDR3: CASSPDRGGSYTF; DNA: TGTGCCAGCAGTCCAGACAGGGGTGGTAGCTACACCTTC; V: TRBV6-5; D: TRBD1; size: once; J: TRBJ1-2
CDR3: CASSPGTGQGSPLHF; DNA: TGTGCCAGCAGCCCCGGGACAGGGCAAGGCTCACCCCTCCACTTT; V: TRBV3-1/TRBV3-2; D: TRBD1; size: -; J: TRBJ1-6
CDR3: CASSIGEGGNQPQHF; DNA: TGTGCCAGTAGTATAGGCGAGGGAGGCAATCAGCCCCAGCATTTT; V: TRBV19; D: -; size: -; J: TRBJ1-5
CDR3: CATSRNTLNTEAFF; DNA: TGTGCCACCAGCAGAAATACACTGAACACTGAAGCTTTCTTT; V: TRBV15; D: -; size: -; J: TRBJ1-1
CDR3: CATSRDPAGGNSPLHF; DNA: TGTGCCACCAGCAGAGATCCGGCAGGGGGAAATTCACCCCTCCACTTT; V: TRBV15; D: TRBD1; size: few; J: TRBJ1-6
CDR3: CASSSGGSGATGELFF; DNA: TGTGCCAGCAGCTCAGGAGGTAGCGGGGCTACCGGGGAGCTGTTTTTT; V: TRBV7-9; D: TRBD2; size: -; J: TRBJ2-2